The source of this T cell receptor beta chain is a study of cytomegalovirus exposure and HLA in healthy donors. With 60 Vbeta and 13 Jbeta primers, the PCR was carried out. TCRdb's copy holds only in-frame clones and misses some; the assay was immunoSEQ multiplex PCR. The profile shows 90,000 to 150,000 clones, 65% to 85% of them singletons. The CDR3 totals 15 residues. The germline V gene encodes CDR1 SEHNR and CDR2 FQNEAQ (reference sequence). V lost 6 bases and J 9 bases, leaving 21 bases between the germline ends. Sample: PBMCs. The genes are TRBV7-9 and TRBJ2-1, with D possibly matching TRBD1 (6 bases). This clonotype originated in a woman in her thirties or forties in good health and CMV-seropositive. The DNA for the CDR3 is TGTGCCAGCAGAGGATGGGACATGTCCATCAGTGAGCAGTTCTTC. Protein product: CASRGWDMSISEQFF. The full variable domain, its missing parts supplied by reference TRBV7-9 and TRBJ2-1, is DTGVSQNPRHKITKRGQNVTFRCDPISEHNRLYWYRQTLGQGPEFLTYFQNEAQLEKSRLLSDRFSAERPKGSFSTLEIQRTEQGDSAMYLCASRGWDMSISEQFFGPGTRLTVL.